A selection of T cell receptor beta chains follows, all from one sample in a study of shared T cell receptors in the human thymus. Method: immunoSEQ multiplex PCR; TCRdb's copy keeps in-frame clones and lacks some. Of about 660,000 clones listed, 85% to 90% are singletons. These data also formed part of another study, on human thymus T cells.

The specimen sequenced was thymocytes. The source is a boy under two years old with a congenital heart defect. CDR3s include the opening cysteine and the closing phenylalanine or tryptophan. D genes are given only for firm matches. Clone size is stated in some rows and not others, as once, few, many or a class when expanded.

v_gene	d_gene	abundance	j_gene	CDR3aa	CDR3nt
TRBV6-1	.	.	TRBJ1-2	CASPHRQGYGYTF	TGTGCCAGCCCCCACCGGCAGGGCTATGGCTACACCTTC
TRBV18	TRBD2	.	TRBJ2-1	CASSRIQRGYNEQFF	TGTGCCAGCTCACGGATCCAGCGGGGTTACAATGAGCAGTTCTTC
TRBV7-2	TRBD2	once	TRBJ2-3	CASSLGKREGRPDTQYF	TGTGCCAGCAGCTTAGGGAAGCGGGAGGGCCGGCCAGATACGCAGTATTTT
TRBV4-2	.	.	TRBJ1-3	CASSQGGDGPQGDTIYF	TGTGCCAGCAGCCAAGGTGGAGACGGGCCCCAAGGGGACACCATATATTTT
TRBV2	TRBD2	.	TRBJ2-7	CASSLGLAGGPQRCEQYF	TGTGCCAGCAGTCTGGGACTAGCGGGAGGGCCTCAAAGATGCGAGCAGTACTTC
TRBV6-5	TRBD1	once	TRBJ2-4	CASRGTGQNIQYF	TGTGCCAGCAGGGGGACAGGGCAAAACATTCAGTACTTC
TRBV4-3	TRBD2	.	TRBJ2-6	CASSQDGEGKLSGANVLTF	TGCGCCAGCAGCCAAGATGGGGAGGGTAAATTATCCGGGGCCAACGTCCTGACTTTC
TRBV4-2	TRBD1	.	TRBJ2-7	CASSQDWDRVHEQYF	TGTGCCAGCAGCCAAGATTGGGACAGGGTACACGAGCAGTACTTC
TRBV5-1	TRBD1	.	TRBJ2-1	CASSFTGQGTIPEQFF	TGCGCCAGCAGCTTCACAGGACAGGGAACAATTCCTGAGCAGTTCTTC
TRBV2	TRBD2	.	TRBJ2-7	CASSERASGSNEQYF	TGTGCCAGCAGTGAGAGGGCTAGCGGGAGCAACGAGCAGTACTTC
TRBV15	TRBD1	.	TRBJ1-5	CATSREGTGTGSNQPQHF	TGTGCCACCAGCAGAGAGGGGACCGGGACAGGGAGCAATCAGCCCCAGCATTTT
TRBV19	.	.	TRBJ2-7	CASSTEAGARDYEQYF	TGTGCCAGTTCGACTGAGGCGGGGGCCCGGGACTACGAGCAGTACTTC
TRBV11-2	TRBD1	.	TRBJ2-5	CASSFTGEETQYF	TGTGCCAGCAGCTTCACAGGGGAAGAGACCCAGTACTTC
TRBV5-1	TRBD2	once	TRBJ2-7	CASSLLISGTSGPTWEQYF	TGCGCCAGCAGCTTGCTTATCTCCGGGACTAGCGGGCCTACCTGGGAGCAGTACTTC
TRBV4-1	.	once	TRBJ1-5	CASSTGFNQPQHF	TGCGCCAGCAGCACGGGGTTCAATCAGCCCCAGCATTTT
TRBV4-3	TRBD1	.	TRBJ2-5	CASSQATGGGETQYF	TGCGCCAGCAGCCAGGCGACAGGGGGTGGAGAGACCCAGTACTTC
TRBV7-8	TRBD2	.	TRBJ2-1	CASSLGGLAGGMRNEQFF	TGTGCCAGCAGCTTAGGTGGGCTAGCGGGAGGAATGAGGAATGAGCAGTTCTTC
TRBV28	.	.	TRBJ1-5	CASSLDSEGTNQPQHF	TGTGCCAGCAGTCTGGACAGTGAAGGGACCAATCAGCCCCAGCATTTT
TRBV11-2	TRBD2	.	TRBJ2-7	CASSSVREREGFYEQYF	TGTGCCAGCAGCTCGGTCCGGGAGCGGGAGGGCTTCTACGAGCAGTACTTC
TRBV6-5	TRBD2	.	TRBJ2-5	CASSYMLAGEETQYF	TGTGCCAGCAGTTACATGCTAGCGGGAGAAGAGACCCAGTACTTC
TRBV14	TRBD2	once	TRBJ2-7	CASSQVPSGAYEQYF	TGTGCCAGCAGCCAAGTTCCTAGCGGGGCCTACGAGCAGTACTTC
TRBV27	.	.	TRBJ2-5	CASSPLGGASGETQYF	TGTGCCAGCAGTCCCCTAGGGGGAGCGTCGGGAGAGACCCAGTACTTC
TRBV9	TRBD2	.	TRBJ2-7	CASSEDSGRAYEQYF	TGTGCCAGCAGCGAGGATAGCGGGAGGGCCTACGAGCAGTACTTC
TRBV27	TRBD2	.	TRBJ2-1	CASRLAGVSNNEQFF	TGTGCCAGCAGGTTAGCGGGGGTTTCAAACAATGAGCAGTTCTTC
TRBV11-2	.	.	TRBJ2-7	CASAGSEHYSYEQYF	TGTGCCAGCGCGGGTAGCGAACATTATTCCTACGAGCAGTACTTC
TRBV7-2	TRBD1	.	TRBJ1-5	CASSLEGQGNQPQHF	TGTGCCAGCAGCCTTGAGGGACAGGGAAATCAGCCCCAGCATTTT
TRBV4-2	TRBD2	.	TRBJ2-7	CASSQPALRLAGGSYEQYF	TGTGCCAGCAGCCAACCCGCCCTGCGACTAGCGGGAGGCTCCTACGAGCAGTACTTC
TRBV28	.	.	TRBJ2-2	CASRLRLRSGELFF	TGTGCCAGCAGACTAAGGTTACGCTCCGGGGAGCTGTTTTTT
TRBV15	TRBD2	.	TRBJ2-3	CATIIPGTSGSGGTDTQYF	TGTGCCACCATTATTCCCGGGACTAGCGGGAGTGGGGGCACAGATACGCAGTATTTT
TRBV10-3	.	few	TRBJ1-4	CAISESSNEKLFF	TGTGCCATCAGTGAGTCCTCTAATGAAAAACTGTTTTTT
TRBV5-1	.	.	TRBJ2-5	CASSLGGAQETQYF	TGCGCCAGCAGCCTGGGCGGGGCTCAAGAGACCCAGTACTTC
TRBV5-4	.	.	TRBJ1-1	CASSREGGTNTEAFF	TGTGCCAGCAGCAGAGAGGGGGGGACGAACACTGAAGCTTTCTTT
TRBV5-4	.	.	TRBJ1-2	CASSFGPIYGYTF	TGTGCCAGCAGCTTCGGTCCCATCTATGGCTACACCTTC
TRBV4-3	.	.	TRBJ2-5	CASSQDRPRRRGRIKETQYF	TGCGCCAGCAGCCAAGATAGGCCCCGGAGGAGGGGGCGTATTAAGGAGACCCAGTACTTC